This paragraph reports one TCR beta chain. Trimming left V 3 bases short and J 6 bases short, with 9 bases between. This CDR3 region has 13 residues. Germline assignment: CDR1 SGHTA and CDR2 FQGNSA. This entry comes from a study of cytomegalovirus exposure and HLA in healthy donors. Whole-study context: The study placed approximately 80% of its approximately 360 genotyped donors in the Caucasian-associated ancestry cluster.

The PCR used 60 Vbeta and 13 Jbeta primers. TCRdb's table, derived via immunoSEQ multiplex PCR, lists solely in-frame clones and lacks some. The table lists around 170,000 clones, 81% of them singletons. The receptor was derived from a man aged 45-60 years in good health and CMV-seronegative. This chain links TRBV7-2 with TRBJ1-5, with TRBD1 as a possible D gene (6 bases). Sequencing was done on a sample of PBMCs. The CDR3 DNA reads as TGTGCCAGCAGCTTGGCAGGGGCTCAGCCCCAGCATTTT. It yields the protein CASSLAGAQPQHF.